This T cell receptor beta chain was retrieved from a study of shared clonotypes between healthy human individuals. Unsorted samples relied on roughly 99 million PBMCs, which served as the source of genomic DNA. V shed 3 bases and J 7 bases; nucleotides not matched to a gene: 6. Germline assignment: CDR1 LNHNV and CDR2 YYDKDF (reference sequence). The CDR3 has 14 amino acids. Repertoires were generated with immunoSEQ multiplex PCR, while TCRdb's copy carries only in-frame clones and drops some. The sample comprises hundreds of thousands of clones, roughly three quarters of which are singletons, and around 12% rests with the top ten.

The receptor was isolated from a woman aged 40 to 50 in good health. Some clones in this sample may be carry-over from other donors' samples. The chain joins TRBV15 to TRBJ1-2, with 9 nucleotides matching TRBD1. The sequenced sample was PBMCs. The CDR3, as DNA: TGTGCCACCAGCAGTGGAGGGGACAGGGTTGGCTACACCTTC. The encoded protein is CATSSGGDRVGYTF.